The text below deals with one T cell receptor beta chain. The antigen is not known. Caucasian individuals from Russia who were healthy and aged about 6 to 95 acted as donors. It was with a sample-barcoded 5' primer and a J-beta primer mix that a second PCR of about 7 to 12 cycles was run. The template-switch adaptor, which had 12 random nucleotides, put a tag on each cDNA molecule. TCRdb itself ran the 5' RACE reads through MiXCR, one entry per CDR3 protein. Of about 1.5 million distinct CDR3 sequences in the sample, approximately 38% were seen once. The data were obtained in a study of blood T cells in healthy people across ages. Whole-study findings and limits: Relative to aged donors, long-lived donors carried more naive CD4+ cells and displayed higher diversity.

The sequenced material came from blood. The clonotype was recovered from a young woman in good health.

The CDR3 loop is CSSQGANTGELFF. The CDR3 DNA sequence: TGCAGCTCACAGGGGGCGAACACCGGGGAGCTGTTTTTT. This chain joins TRBV29-1 and TRBJ2-2; 8 nucleotides align to TRBD1. Germline V gene data show CDR1 as SQVTM and CDR2 as ANQGSEA. The CDR3 spans 13 residues. The V gene end was trimmed by 8 bases and the J gene end by 0 bases; junction bases not matched to a gene: 2.